These 14 T cell receptor beta chains were all obtained from the same sample, sequenced in a study of blood T cells in healthy people across ages. Using a J-beta primer mix together with a sample-barcoded 5' primer, a second PCR was run for about 6 to 11 cycles. A single record per CDR3 protein comes from TCRdb applying MiXCR to the 5' RACE reads. The sample holds hundreds of thousands of distinct CDR3 sequences; about 30% are singletons and the top ten take 15% to 19%. The specimen was blood. These receptors all come from an elderly woman in good health.

Worth noting for this clonotype: A much bigger clone sits one base away, suggesting this may be a read error. The CDR3 sequence is CASSPGTGPEETQFF. In DNA form, the CDR3 reads TGTGCCAGCAGTCCTGGGACAGGGCCGGAGGAGACCCAGTTCTTC. This chain uses TRBV28 with TRBJ2-5; 9 nucleotides agree with TRBD1. The J call may be wrong; the DNA end is better matched by TRBJ2-1. The CDR3 length is 15 residues. CDR1 and CDR2 (germline): MDHEN, SYDVKM.

This clonotype was seen just once. A read error may be the cause here, since a much bigger clone is one base away. The genes are TRBV7-2 and TRBJ2-7; 8 positions agree with TRBD1. The V gene's germline CDR1 is SGHTA and CDR2 FQGNSA. V dropped 1 base and J dropped 7; count of bases not matched to a gene: 9. This CDR3 region has 15 residues. CDR3 sequence: CASSLETGVGNEQYF. CDR3 bases: TGTGCCAGCAGCTTAGAGACAGGGGTAGGCAATGAGCAGTACTTC.

This clonotype was observed at least ten times. The chain links TRBV9 to TRBJ1-1, with TRBD1 matching 8 bases. V was pared by 3 bases and J by 2 bases, with 6 bases of the junction left unmatched. Germline CDR1 reads SGDLS; CDR2 reads YYNGEE. The CDR3 runs 15 residues. CDR3 DNA: TGTGCCAGCAGCGCCCGACAGGGGAGAAACACTGAAGCTTTCTTT. Its protein is CASSARQGRNTEAFF.

About this clonotype: A read error may explain this, as a much larger clone is one base away. The chain combines TRBV7-8 with TRBJ2-4; D is possibly TRBD2 (5 bases). The end of the DNA fits TRBJ2-7 better, so the J call may be wrong. This CDR3 is 13 amino acids long. Germline V lookup: CDR1 SGHVS, CDR2 FQNEAQ. In DNA form, the CDR3 reads TGTGCCAGCAGCTTAGACGGGGTAAACGAGCAGTACTTC. As protein: CASSLDGVNEQYF.

This clonotype was seen many times. The V gene is TRBV7-9, the J gene TRBJ2-7; 8 bases fit TRBD1. Germline-derived CDR1 and CDR2 are SEHNR and FQNEAQ (reference sequence). CDR3 length: 14 amino acids. The V segment lost 3 bases and the J segment 4 bases; nucleotides outside the gene matches: 5. This chain's CDR3 is CASSLTGTGYEQYF. CDR3 in DNA: TGTGCCAGCAGCTTGACCGGGACAGGATACGAGCAGTACTTC.

The chain couples TRBV3-1 to TRBJ1-6; D not certain. This CDR3 has 13 residues. The ends were cut back, 3 bases at V and 10 bases at J, with 10 bases in the middle. Looked up from germline, CDR1 is LGHDT and CDR2 is YNNKEL (reference sequence). Here the CDR3 DNA reads TGTGCCAGCAGCCACCCCTCCTCCTCACCCCTCCACTTT. It encodes CASSHPSSSPLHF.

In this sample, this clonotype turned up once. A clone one base away is much larger, so this may be a read error. The rearrangement uses TRBV6-4 and TRBJ2-1; D is unresolved. The length of the CDR3 is 12 residues. The ends were cut back, 3 bases at V and 9 bases at J, with 9 bases in the middle. Germline assignment: CDR1 MRHNA and CDR2 SNTAGT. The CDR3 sequence: CASSDLGGEQFF. The CDR3 DNA is TGTGCCAGCAGTGATCTTGGCGGTGAGCAGTTCTTC.

This clonotype was observed many times. V is TRBV20-1 and J is TRBJ2-5, with TRBD1 identical over 8 bases. The germline gives CDR1 DFQATT, CDR2 SNEGSKA (reference sequence). The CDR3 length is 16 residues. The V segment lost 1 base and the J segment 1 base; nucleotides outside the gene matches: 8. CDR3 in amino acids: CSARVHAGGFQETQYF. The DNA of the CDR3 is TGCAGTGCTAGAGTACACGCAGGGGGCTTCCAAGAGACCCAGTACTTC.

CDR3 sequence (DNA): TGCGCCAGCAGTGAAAGGGCAGACAGCTCCTACAATGAGCAGTTCTTC. The encoded protein is CASSERADSSYNEQFF. The chain is built from TRBV4-3 and TRBJ2-1, with TRBD1 as a possible D gene (5 bases). Germline loops: CDR1 LGHNA, CDR2 YSLEER. Deletions cut 6 bases from V and 0 bases from J, with 15 bases between. The CDR3 is 16 residues long.

This clonotype showed up many times. The chain is built from TRBV2 and TRBJ2-5; D remains ambiguous. Trimming pared 6 bases from V and 0 bases from J, leaving 5 bases between. The CDR3 has 12 residues. The germline V gene encodes CDR1 SNHLY and CDR2 FYNNEI. CDR3 in DNA: TGTGCCAGCAGACCAAACCAAGAGACCCAGTACTTC. It is translated as CASRPNQETQYF.

This clonotype has a count of ten or more. The V call is TRBV12-3 or TRBV12-4, the J call TRBJ2-7, with 8 bases that match TRBD2. The CDR3 extends over 15 amino acids. Trimming at V came to 6 bases and at J to 4 bases, leaving 11 bases not matched to a gene. CDR3 amino acids: CASSPPSGGAYEQYF. For the CDR3, the DNA is TGTGCCAGCAGCCCTCCAAGCGGGGGCGCGTACGAGCAGTACTTC.

Ten or more counts support this clonotype. The V call is TRBV15, the J call TRBJ1-1, with unresolved D. Per germline, CDR1 LNHNV and CDR2 YYDKDF (reference sequence). CDR3 size: 13 residues. Trimming removed 5 bases from V and 5 bases from J, with 12 bases in between. As DNA, the CDR3 is TGTGCCACCAGCCGCCTGTCGAGAACTGAAGCTTTCTTT. It is translated as CATSRLSRTEAFF. The whole variable domain, remainder taken from reference TRBV15 and TRBJ1-1, is DAMVIQNPRYQVTQFGKPVTLSCSQTLNHNVMYWYQQKSSQAPKLLFHYYDKDFNNEADTPDNFQSRRPNTSFCFLDIRSPGLGDTAMYLCATSRLSRTEAFFGQGTRLTVV.

This clonotype was seen more than once but under ten times. This chain links TRBV29-1 with TRBJ2-2; 7 bases agree with TRBD1. CDR3 length equals 15 residues. The junction had 12 bases not matched to a gene; V was cut back by 6 bases and J by 5 bases. Germline assignment: CDR1 SQVTM and CDR2 ANQGSEA. The CDR3 sequence: CSVGSTGTFTGELFF. The CDR3 DNA reads as TGCAGCGTAGGCTCGACAGGGACCTTTACCGGGGAGCTGTTTTTT.

This clonotype was observed a few times. This chain connects TRBV19 to TRBJ2-5, with D tentatively TRBD1 (5 bases). Trimming took off 7 bases at V and 0 bases at J, with 9 bases between the two ends. CDR1 LNHDA and CDR2 SQIVND come from the germline V gene (reference sequence). This CDR3 has 13 residues. This CDR3 is CASKGQNQETQYF. CDR3 DNA sequence: TGTGCCAGTAAGGGGCAGAACCAAGAGACCCAGTACTTC.